The 10 T cell receptor beta chains listed next were all sequenced from one sample in a study of OX40 agonist ivuxolimab in advanced cancers. Assay used: immunoSEQ multiplex PCR; TCRdb lists only in-frame clones, some missing. The repertoire holds roughly 87,000 clones, with approximately 91% as singletons. Sample: CD4+ or CD8+ T cells sorted from blood, taken in a trial of the OX40 agonist ivuxolimab. The receptors shown here come from an adult with an advanced solid tumor such as melanoma, head and neck, liver or kidney cancer.

V is TRBV5-6 and J is TRBJ2-3; 8 nucleotides line up with TRBD2. CDR3 length: 15 residues. The germline CDR1 and CDR2 sequences are SGHDT and YYEEEE. After removal of 6 bases from V and 2 bases from J, the junction contained 8 bases not matched to a gene. DNA for the CDR3: TGTGCCAGCACCTCGGGGGGGCACCCCACAGATACGCAGTATTTT. Protein sequence: CASTSGGHPTDTQYF.

The V gene is TRBV19, the J gene TRBJ2-7; TRBD1 might be the D (5 bases). This CDR3 spans 12 amino acids. The germline V and J ends were trimmed by 4 bases and 5 bases, with 9 bases remaining between them. Germline V gene data show CDR1 as LNHDA and CDR2 as SQIVND (reference sequence). The CDR3 here is CASSNIGDEQYF. The CDR3 DNA follows: TGTGCCAGTAGTAATATAGGGGACGAGCAGTACTTC.

The gene calls are TRBV2 and TRBJ2-2; TRBD1 matches at 7 bases. Germline assignment: CDR1 SNHLY and CDR2 FYNNEI. V trimming: 10 bases; J trimming: 5 bases; junction bases outside the gene matches: 13. This CDR3 is built from 15 residues. In nucleotides, the CDR3 is TGTGCCAAGGACCAGGGGCAGGGGGTAACCGGGGAGCTGTTTTTT. Its protein product is CAKDQGQGVTGELFF.

The rearrangement links TRBV19 to TRBJ2-4, with a possible D match to TRBD2 (5 bases). Germline values: CDR1 LNHDA, CDR2 SQIVND (reference sequence). There are 14 residues in the CDR3. V was cut by 4 bases and J by 8 bases, with 15 bases left in between. CDR3 nucleotides: TGTGCCAGTAGTAATCCGCTCACGAGGGACATTCAGTACTTC. Its protein product is CASSNPLTRDIQYF.

This rearrangement joins TRBV7-2 to TRBJ1-2, with 10 bases fitting TRBD1. The CDR3 covers 14 residues. With 4 bases clipped from V and 5 bases from J, the junction kept 4 bases outside the gene matches. Germline V gene lookup returns CDR1 SGHTA and CDR2 FQGNSA. CDR3 nucleotide sequence: TGTGCCAGCAGCTCCGGACAGGGGGAGTATGGCTACACCTTC. The encoded protein is CASSSGQGEYGYTF.

The gene calls are TRBV9 and TRBJ2-4, with 12 bases matching TRBD2. V was clipped by 0 bases and J by 4 bases; unmatched bases: 8. Germline V gene lookup returns CDR1 SGDLS and CDR2 YYNGEE. The CDR3 spans 18 residues. The CDR3, as DNA: TGTGCCAGCAGCGTAGAAAGGTCTACTAGCGGGGGGAAAAACATTCAGTACTTC. This sequence encodes CASSVERSTSGGKNIQYF.

V usage is TRBV2 and J usage is TRBJ2-1; TRBD1 might be the D (6 bases). From germline, CDR1 is SNHLY and CDR2 FYNNEI. This CDR3 spans 14 amino acids. V lost 11 bases and J 1 base, leaving 15 bases between the germline ends. The CDR3: CASFQGKSYNEQFF. For the CDR3, the DNA is TGTGCCTCTTTTCAGGGGAAATCCTACAATGAGCAGTTCTTC.

This chain connects TRBV4-3 to TRBJ2-6, with 7 bases identical to TRBD1. Trimming at V came to 0 bases and at J to 2 bases, leaving 10 bases not matched to a gene. Germline CDR1 reads LGHNA; CDR2 reads YSLEER. The CDR3 consists of 19 residues. CDR3 in amino acids: CASSQEKARGRAGANVLTF. For the CDR3, the DNA is TGCGCCAGCAGCCAAGAGAAGGCGAGGGGGCGAGCTGGGGCCAACGTCCTGACTTTC.

The J gene is TRBJ2-7, the V gene TRBV10-2, with 10 positions matching TRBD2. Per the germline V gene, CDR1 is WSHSY and CDR2 is SAAADI. V shed 2 bases, J shed 7 bases, and the junction held 8 bases outside the gene matches. The CDR3 consists of 15 residues. The CDR3 bases are TGCGCCAGCAGTGAGGGTCTAGCGGGAGCCCGTGAGCAGTACTTC. Translation gives CASSEGLAGAREQYF.

This sequence joins TRBV30 and TRBJ2-2, with 8 bases matching TRBD1. Per the germline V gene, CDR1 is GTSNPN and CDR2 is SVGIG (reference sequence). V shed 4 bases and J 7 bases; nucleotides not matched to a gene: 5. The CDR3 totals 13 residues. The CDR3 sequence is CAWNGQGGGELFF. In DNA form, the CDR3 reads TGTGCCTGGAACGGACAGGGAGGCGGGGAGCTGTTTTTT.